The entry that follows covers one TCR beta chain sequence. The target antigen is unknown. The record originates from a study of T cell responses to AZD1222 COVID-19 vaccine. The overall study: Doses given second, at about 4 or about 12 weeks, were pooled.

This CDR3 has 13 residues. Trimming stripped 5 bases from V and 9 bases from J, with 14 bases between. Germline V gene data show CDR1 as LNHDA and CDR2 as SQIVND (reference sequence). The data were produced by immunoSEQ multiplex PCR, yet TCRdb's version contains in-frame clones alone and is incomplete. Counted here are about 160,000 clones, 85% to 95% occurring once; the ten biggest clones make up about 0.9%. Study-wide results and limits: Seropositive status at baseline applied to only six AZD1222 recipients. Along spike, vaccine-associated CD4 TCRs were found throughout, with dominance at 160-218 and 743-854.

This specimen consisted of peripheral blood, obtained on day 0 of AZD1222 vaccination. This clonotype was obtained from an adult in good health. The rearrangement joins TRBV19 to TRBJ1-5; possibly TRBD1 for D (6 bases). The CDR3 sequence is CASSYITGMPQHF. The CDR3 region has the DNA TGTGCCAGTAGTTATATTACAGGGATGCCCCAGCATTTT.